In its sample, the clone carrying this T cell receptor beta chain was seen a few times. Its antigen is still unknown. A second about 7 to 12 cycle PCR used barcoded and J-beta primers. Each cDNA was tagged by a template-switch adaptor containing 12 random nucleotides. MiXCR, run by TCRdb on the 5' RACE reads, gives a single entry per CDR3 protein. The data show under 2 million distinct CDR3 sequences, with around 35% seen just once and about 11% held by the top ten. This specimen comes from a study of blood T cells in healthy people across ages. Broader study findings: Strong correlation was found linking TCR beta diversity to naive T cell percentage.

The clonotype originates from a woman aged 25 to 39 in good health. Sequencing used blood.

The CDR3 DNA reads as TGTGCCAGCCGGTCCGGACAGCTTGGTCGATACGAGCGGTACTTC. It is translated as CASRSGQLGRYERYF. The chain employs TRBV28 and TRBJ2-5; weak D call: TRBD1 (6 bases). The V and J ends lost 8 bases and 13 bases respectively, with 29 bases between them. The length of the CDR3 is 15 residues. Per the germline V gene, CDR1 is MDHEN and CDR2 is SYDVKM.